The sequence of this T cell receptor beta chain was determined in a study of blood T cell repertoires in COVID-19 (TCRdb year 2020). About the investigation overall: Samples from collaborators originated in the United States, Italy and Spain and spanned both the acute and convalescent phases of COVID-19. The prospective study material was composed of cDNA or gDNA derived from T cells, B-cell-depleted T cells, or PBMCs. Deeply sampled blood TCRbeta repertoires from subjects exposed to, actively infected with, or recovered from COVID-19 were included in the dataset. The repertoires were made available in a free public database intended to serve as a resource for research on the immune response to SARS-CoV-2. Samples came from the ongoing ImmuneRACE study (first 160 participants) plus 1,254 subjects from 6 global collaborators. The sample metadata nearly always contained a de-identified subject ID, COVID-19 status, age in years and sex. Where available, HLA class I and class II types were taken from metadata supplied by the sample provider and were not determined by assay-based typing.

Collaborating institutions collected whole blood in K2EDTA tubes following their own protocols. For TCRbeta analysis, collaborators shipped samples as frozen whole blood, isolated PBMCs, or DNA extracted from either of those sample types. The investigation overall reported the following: How much clinical and demographic metadata was included differed by source and by participant, and the metadata was provided uncurated.

The immunoSEQ Assay, a bias-controlled multiplex PCR, was used to amplify TCRbeta CDR3 regions from genomic DNA. The paper's data handling went like this. The number of nucleated cells in each sample was estimated from the amplification of reference gene primers within the assay. Sequence reads were collapsed and filtered to measure the absolute abundance of every unique TCRbeta CDR3 rearrangement. For each sample, productive Simpson clonality was calculated by taking the square root of Simpson's diversity index across productive rearrangements. Entries here come from immuneACCESS through TCRdb and include only in-frame sequences with V and J called. Some clones fail to appear in such tables; in the studies checked, an unresolved V gene covers under half of the shortfall, and the cause of the remainder is unknown. V and J calls plus clone size are reproduced from that table; the DNA served to infer D and trimming. The sample has around 77,000 clones on record, approximately 89% of them singletons. The top ten clones comprise roughly 4.6% of the sample.

As concerns this clone: Its antigen is not yet known. Per-base quality was not reported, and no clone a single base away is much larger than it.

The CDR3 contains 15 residues, cysteine and phenylalanine counted. Only CDR3 DNA remains: 45 bases, in frame from the first base. The sequenced sample consisted of peripheral blood. This TCR was recovered from an older man with acute or convalescent COVID-19. The V gene is TRBV21-1 and the J gene is TRBJ2-7; TRBD2 reflects the table's D call only, with no check against the DNA. TRBV21-1 is reported as a pseudogene. The CDR3 has the sequence CARGRPFSSGYEQYF. The DNA sequence is TGTGCCAGGGGGAGGCCCTTTTCGAGCGGTTACGAGCAGTACTTC.